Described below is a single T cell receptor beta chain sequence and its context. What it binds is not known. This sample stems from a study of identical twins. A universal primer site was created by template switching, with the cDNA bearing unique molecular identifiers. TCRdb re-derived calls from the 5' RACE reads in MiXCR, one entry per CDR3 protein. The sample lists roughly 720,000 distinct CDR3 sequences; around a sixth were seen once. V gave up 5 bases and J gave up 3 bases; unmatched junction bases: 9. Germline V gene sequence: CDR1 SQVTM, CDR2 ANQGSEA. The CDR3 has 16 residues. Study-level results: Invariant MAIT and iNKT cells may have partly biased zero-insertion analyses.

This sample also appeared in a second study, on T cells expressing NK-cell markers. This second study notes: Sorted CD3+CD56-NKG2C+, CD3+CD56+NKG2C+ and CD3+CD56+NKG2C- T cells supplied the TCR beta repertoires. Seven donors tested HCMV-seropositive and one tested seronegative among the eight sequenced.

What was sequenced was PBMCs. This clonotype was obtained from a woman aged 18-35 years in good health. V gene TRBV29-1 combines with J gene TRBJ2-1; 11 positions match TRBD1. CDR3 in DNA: TGCAGCGTTCGGGGGGTGGGACAGGGGGTCTACAATGAGCAGTTCTTC. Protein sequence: CSVRGVGQGVYNEQFF.